One sample yielded the 3 T cell receptor beta chains listed below, sequenced in a study of CD8 T cells in ankylosing spondylitis. TCRdb processed the 5' RACE reads anew with MiXCR; each CDR3 protein has one entry. The sample comprises 90,000 to 120,000 distinct CDR3 sequences, less than 25% of which are singletons, and 9% to 15% rests with the top ten. Source material: synovial fluid, either unsorted or a sorted T cell fraction (not recorded which). Receptor source: a male donor with ankylosing spondylitis.

There are a few counts of this clonotype. The chain has TRBV9 and TRBJ2-3, with no clear D. Germline V gene sequence: CDR1 SGDLS, CDR2 YYNGEE. With 2 bases removed from V and 4 bases from J, the gap between germline ends came to 11 bases. The CDR3 has 14 residues. CDR3 in DNA: TGTGCCAGCAGCGTTTACGGCCCCGCAGATACGCAGTATTTT. Amino acid sequence: CASSVYGPADTQYF. The entire variable domain, with the rest obtained from reference TRBV9 and TRBJ2-3, is as follows: DSGVTQTPKHLITATGQRVTLRCSPRSGDLSVYWYQQSLDQGLQFLIQYYNGEERAKGNILERFSAQQFPDLHSELNLSSLELGDSALYFCASSVYGPADTQYFGPGTRLTVL.

The chain has TRBV20-1 and TRBJ2-1; D not resolved. Trimming took 2 bases from V and 5 from J, leaving 4 bases between them. The CDR3 contains 11 residues. Germline CDR1 DFQATT, CDR2 SNEGSKA (reference sequence). The CDR3 region is CSARRHNEQFF. The CDR3 nucleotides are TGCAGTGCTAGACGACACAATGAGCAGTTCTTC.

J is TRBJ2-3 and V is TRBV11-3, with D unresolved. The CDR3 contains 10 residues. Per the germline V gene, CDR1 is SGHNT and CDR2 is YENEEA. Between the trimmed V and J ends, which lost 8 bases and 6 bases, there was a span of 6 bases. CDR3 sequence: CASSGDTQYF. The CDR3 region has the DNA TGTGCCAGCTCCGGGGATACGCAGTATTTT.